The 14 T cell receptor beta chains listed next were all sequenced from one sample in a study of breast tumors, draining lymph nodes, adjacent tissues. Samples came from axillary lymph nodes draining the breast cancer. TCRdb fed the multiplex PCR reads into MiXCR, producing one record per CDR3 protein. The sample comprises some 170,000 distinct CDR3 sequences, approximately 33% of which are singletons, and approximately 3.9% rests with the top ten. Sequenced sample: axillary lymph node tissue. All receptors derive from a female donor with breast cancer. Some clones in this sample may be carry-over from other donors' samples.

The V gene is TRBV7-2, the J gene TRBJ2-3; tentatively, D is TRBD1 (8 bases). Trimming took off 5 bases at V and 4 bases at J, with 16 bases between the two ends. This CDR3 has 15 amino acids. Per the germline V gene, CDR1 is SGHTA and CDR2 is FQGNSA. The CDR3 reads CASSLQGGRPDTQYF. The CDR3 DNA reads TGTGCCAGCAGCCTACAGGGGGGGCGCCCAGATACGCAGTATTTT.

As to this clonotype: The CDR3 does not close with the conserved phenylalanine or tryptophan, likely indicating a read error. This chain uses TRBV9 with TRBJ2-1, with 7 bases that match TRBD1. J lost 4 bases, V lost 4 bases, and 2 bases had no gene match. The germline CDR1 and CDR2 sequences are SGDLS and YYNGEE. This CDR3 is 13 amino acids long. CDR3 loop: CASSTGQYNEQFS. The CDR3 DNA reads as TGTGCCAGCAGCACGGGACAGTACAATGAGCAGTTCTCC.

A remark on this clonotype: Just one base apart from a much larger clone, this may be a read error. The conserved final phenylalanine or tryptophan is absent from the CDR3, which likely points to a read error. The V call is TRBV6-5, the J call TRBJ1-2; D call uncertain. This CDR3 is built from 14 residues. Germline CDR1 is MNHEY and CDR2 is SVGAGI. V was pared by 5 bases and J by 4 bases, with 14 bases between. CDR3 DNA: TGTGCCAGCAGTCACCGCTCCGTTCCCTATGGCTACACCCTC. Protein product: CASSHRSVPYGYTL.

This clonotype has ten or more counts. V usage is TRBV19 and J usage is TRBJ2-7, with 7 bases fitting TRBD1. V was pared by 8 bases and J by 2 bases, with 9 bases of the junction left unmatched. The germline CDR1 and CDR2 sequences are LNHDA and SQIVND (reference sequence). The CDR3 consists of 14 residues. CDR3 protein: CASSTTGTAYEQYF. The DNA for the CDR3 is TGTGCCAGTTCCACAACCGGGACAGCCTACGAGCAGTACTTC.

This clonotype was picked up many times. The rearrangement uses TRBV10-2 and TRBJ2-3, with a possible D match to TRBD1 (6 bases). V was trimmed by 11 bases and J by 0 bases, leaving 18 bases between them. The germline V gene has CDR1 WSHSY and CDR2 SAAADI. CDR3 length: 15 residues. The CDR3 coding sequence is TGCGCCGGGGCGAACAGGGTTCCTAGCACAGATACGCAGTATTTT. Translation gives CAGANRVPSTDTQYF.

The J gene is TRBJ1-3, the V gene TRBV28; 9 bases are shared with TRBD1. The CDR3 is 17 residues long. Trimming removed 2 bases from V and 5 bases from J; junction bases left unmatched: 10. Germline V CDR1 and CDR2: MDHEN, SYDVKM. This chain's CDR3 is CASSLSQSGTGRNTIYF. CDR3 in DNA: TGTGCCAGCAGTTTAAGCCAATCGGGGACAGGGAGAAACACCATATATTTT.

This clonotype turned up a few times. The chain links TRBV5-6 to TRBJ1-6, with D unclear. This CDR3 is 12 amino acids long. V was cut by 1 base and J by 14 bases, with 10 bases left in between. Germline CDR1 and CDR2: SGHDT and YYEEEE. The CDR3 loop reads CASSLQYKSLHF. As DNA, the CDR3 is TGTGCCAGCAGCTTGCAGTACAAGTCCCTCCACTTT.

This clonotype appeared many times. The rearrangement joins TRBV10-2 to TRBJ2-3; D is uncertain. Germline CDR1 is WSHSY and CDR2 is SAAADI. Trimming removed 6 bases from V and 6 bases from J, with 10 bases in between. The CDR3 has 12 amino acids. Here the CDR3 DNA reads TGCGCCAGCAGCGAGCTGGTGGATACGCAGTATTTT. Residues: CASSELVDTQYF.

This clonotype was picked up many times. The chain recombines TRBV19 with TRBJ2-7, with 10 bases fitting TRBD2. J gave up 5 bases and V 4 bases, and 2 bases lay outside the gene matches. The CDR3 sequence is 13 residues long. The germline V gene encodes CDR1 LNHDA and CDR2 SQIVND (reference sequence). CDR3 sequence: CASSRAGGNEQYF. The CDR3 region has the DNA TGTGCCAGTAGTAGAGCGGGGGGGAACGAGCAGTACTTC.

This clonotype was recorded at least ten times. The chain couples TRBV11-2 to TRBJ1-3; no definite D call. CDR3 length: 15 residues. The germline CDR1 and CDR2 sequences are SGHAT and FQNNGV. V was clipped by 1 base and J by 4 bases, with 11 bases between them. CDR3 residues: CASSLVESTGNTIYF. The CDR3 DNA reads as TGTGCCAGCAGCTTAGTCGAATCCACGGGAAACACCATATATTTT.

The sample holds a few counts of this clonotype. The chain couples TRBV28 to TRBJ2-7; D perhaps matches TRBD1 (7 bases). Per the germline V gene, CDR1 is MDHEN and CDR2 is SYDVKM. Trimming took 7 bases from V and 6 from J, leaving 19 bases between them. The CDR3 length is 14 residues. For the CDR3, the DNA is TGTGCCAGCATCCCGGCAGGGGGGTTCGGCGAGCAGTACTTC. Amino acids: CASIPAGGFGEQYF.

This clonotype has a count of ten or more. The V and J genes are TRBV19 and TRBJ1-3, with a possible D match to TRBD1 (5 bases). The germline V and J ends were trimmed by 5 bases and 0 bases, with 14 bases remaining between them. Per the germline V gene, CDR1 is LNHDA and CDR2 is SQIVND (reference sequence). This CDR3 region has 16 residues. The CDR3: CASSVRGTISGNTIYF. CDR3 nucleotides: TGTGCCAGTAGTGTCCGTGGGACGATCTCTGGAAACACCATATATTTT.

This clonotype was observed many times. The genes are TRBV7-8 and TRBJ2-7; 10 bases are shared with TRBD1. The junction had 3 bases not matched to a gene; V was cut back by 5 bases and J by 2 bases. This CDR3 has 14 amino acids. From germline, CDR1 is SGHVS and CDR2 FQNEAQ. The CDR3 is CASSRGQGAYEQYF. CDR3 DNA: TGTGCCAGCAGCAGAGGACAGGGGGCCTACGAGCAGTACTTC.

This clonotype was detected many times. The CDR3 bases are TGTGCCAGCAGCCATGGTTCAGGGGGTCTTAACTATGGCTACACCTTC. Protein product: CASSHGSGGLNYGYTF. This chain connects TRBV3-1 to TRBJ1-2; 7 positions match TRBD1. Trimming at V came to 3 bases and at J to 1 base, leaving 8 bases not matched to a gene. The CDR3 contains 16 residues. The germline V gene encodes CDR1 LGHDT and CDR2 YNNKEL (reference sequence).